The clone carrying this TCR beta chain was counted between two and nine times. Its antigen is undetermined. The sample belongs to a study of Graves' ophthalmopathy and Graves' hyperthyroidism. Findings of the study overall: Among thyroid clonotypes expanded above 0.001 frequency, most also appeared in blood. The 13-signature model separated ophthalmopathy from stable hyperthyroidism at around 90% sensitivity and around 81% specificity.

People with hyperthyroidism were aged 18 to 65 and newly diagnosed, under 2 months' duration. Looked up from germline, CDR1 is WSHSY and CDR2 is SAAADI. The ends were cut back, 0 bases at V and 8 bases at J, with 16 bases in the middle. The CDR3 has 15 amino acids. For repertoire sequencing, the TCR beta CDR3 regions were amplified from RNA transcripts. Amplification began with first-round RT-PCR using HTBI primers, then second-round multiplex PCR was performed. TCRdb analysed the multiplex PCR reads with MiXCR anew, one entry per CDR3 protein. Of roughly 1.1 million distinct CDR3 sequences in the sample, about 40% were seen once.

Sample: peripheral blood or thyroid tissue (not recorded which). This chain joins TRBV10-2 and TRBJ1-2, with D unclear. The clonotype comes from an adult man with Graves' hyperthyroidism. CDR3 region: CASSESSVGPGGYTF. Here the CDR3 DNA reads TGCGCCAGCAGTGAGTCGTCGGTAGGGCCCGGAGGCTACACCTTC.